These 14 T cell receptor beta chains were all obtained from the same sample, sequenced in a study of blood T cell repertoires in COVID-19. Data came from immunoSEQ multiplex PCR; TCRdb stores just in-frame clones and leaves some out. The table has roughly 65,000 clones, roughly 77% seen once. The specimen sequenced was peripheral blood. The receptors come from an elderly man with acute or convalescent COVID-19.

The chain employs TRBV30 and TRBJ2-3, with D perhaps matching TRBD2 (6 bases). The germline gives CDR1 GTSNPN, CDR2 SVGIG (reference sequence). V gave up 4 bases and J gave up 6 bases, with 20 bases separating them. This CDR3 contains 15 residues. Here the CDR3 reads CAWTGMRRGVDTQYF. The CDR3 bases are TGTGCCTGGACGGGGATGAGGCGGGGAGTCGATACGCAGTATTTT.

This sequence joins TRBV12-3 or TRBV12-4 and TRBJ2-7; unclear D gene. Deletions cut 3 bases from V and 7 bases from J, with 10 bases between. The CDR3 runs 12 residues. CDR3 loop: CASSFAVVEQYF. The CDR3 DNA follows: TGTGCCAGCAGTTTTGCTGTAGTGGAGCAGTACTTC.

The chain employs TRBV7-2 and TRBJ2-7, with 9 nucleotides matching TRBD1. CDR1 SGHTA and CDR2 FQGNSA come from the germline V gene. The CDR3 consists of 14 residues. The junction had 6 bases not matched to a gene; V was cut back by 5 bases and J by 4 bases. The CDR3 DNA follows: TGTGCCAGCAGCCCACTACAGGGGGCATACGAGCAGTACTTC. Its translation: CASSPLQGAYEQYF. Full variable domain (remainder filled in from reference TRBV7-2 and TRBJ2-7): GAGVSQSPSNKVTEKGKDVELRCDPISGHTALYWYRQSLGQGLEFLIYFQGNSAPDKSGLPSDRFSAERTGGSVSTLTIQRTQQEDSAVYLCASSPLQGAYEQYFGPGTRLTVT.

J is TRBJ2-1 and V is TRBV5-3; D might be TRBD2 (5 bases). TRBV5-3 is an ORF; its function is uncertain. CDR3 size: 16 residues. Trimming left V 4 bases short and J 9 bases short, with 23 bases between. The CDR3 spells CARSPTHQRPESEQFF. As DNA, the CDR3 is TGTGCCAGAAGCCCCACCCATCAGCGGCCGGAGAGTGAGCAGTTCTTC.

The V gene is TRBV18, the J gene TRBJ2-1, with 9 bases aligning to TRBD2. The CDR3 sequence is 17 residues long. Trimming took 0 bases from V and 0 from J; bases not matched to a gene: 3. CDR1 is KGHSH, CDR2 LQKENI, per germline. CDR3: CASSPPLAGSSYNEQFF. DNA of the CDR3: TGTGCCAGCTCACCACCCCTAGCGGGAAGCTCCTACAATGAGCAGTTCTTC.

This clone showed up just once. The chain has TRBV10-3 and TRBJ1-3; 7 nucleotides agree with TRBD1. Germline V gene lookup returns CDR1 ENHRY and CDR2 SYGVKD. The J segment lost 0 bases and the V segment lost 10 bases, leaving 0 bases of the junction unmatched. The CDR3 spans 12 residues. The DNA for the CDR3 is TGTGCCACAGGGGGCTCTGGAAACACCATATATTTT. Its translation is CATGGSGNTIYF.

V gene TRBV4-2 combines with J gene TRBJ2-7; TRBD2 agrees at 11 bases. The CDR3 extends over 15 amino acids. Germline values: CDR1 LGHNA, CDR2 YNFKEQ. V lost 5 bases and J lost 0; bases outside the gene matches: 3. CDR3 sequence: CASSLAGGSSYEQYF. The CDR3 nucleotides read TGTGCCAGCAGCTTAGCGGGAGGGAGCTCCTACGAGCAGTACTTC.

This clone was seen a single time. The chain joins TRBV19 to TRBJ1-3; D ambiguous. The CDR3 covers 13 residues. Trimming took 7 bases from V and 0 from J, leaving 7 bases between them. CDR1 and CDR2 from the germline V gene are LNHDA and SQIVND (reference sequence). The CDR3 region has the DNA TGTGCCAGTACCCAGTACTCTGGAAACACCATATATTTT. Translating gives CASTQYSGNTIYF.

The chain carries TRBV10-2 and TRBJ2-3; 7 positions agree with TRBD2. V dropped 2 bases and J dropped 0; count of bases not matched to a gene: 5. Germline values: CDR1 WSHSY, CDR2 SAAADI. This CDR3 region has 16 residues. The CDR3 region is CASSEPERGSTDTQYF. CDR3 nucleotides: TGCGCCAGCAGTGAGCCTGAGCGGGGAAGCACAGATACGCAGTATTTT.

The rearrangement uses TRBV2 and TRBJ2-6; possible D gene TRBD2, 6 bases. V dropped 10 bases and J dropped 4 bases, with 14 bases sitting between them. The V gene's germline CDR1 is SNHLY and CDR2 FYNNEI. CDR3 size: 14 residues. This chain's CDR3 is CATVRRAGANVLTF. The CDR3 DNA reads TGTGCCACCGTTAGGAGGGCCGGGGCCAACGTCCTGACTTTC.

The chain carries TRBV5-1 and TRBJ2-3, with a weak D call TRBD2 (6 bases). The V end lost 4 bases, the J end lost 0 bases, and 15 bases lay between the germline ends. CDR3 length: 16 amino acids. Germline CDR1 and CDR2: SGHRS and YFSETQ. This chain's CDR3 is CASSPTDGGSTDTQYF. In DNA form, the CDR3 reads TGCGCCAGCAGCCCAACCGACGGGGGTAGCACAGATACGCAGTATTTT.

The chain joins TRBV11-2 to TRBJ2-1, with TRBD2 matching 8 bases. Germline loops: CDR1 SGHAT, CDR2 FQNNGV. J lost 8 bases, V lost 5 bases, and 8 bases had no gene match. CDR3 length: 14 residues. The CDR3 region is CASSPMGLVHEQFF. CDR3 nucleotide sequence: TGTGCCAGCAGCCCGATGGGACTAGTACATGAGCAGTTCTTC.

The chain has TRBV11-2 and TRBJ2-5; D uncertain. Germline V gene data show CDR1 as SGHAT and CDR2 as FQNNGV. Trimming pared 5 bases from V and 5 bases from J, leaving 9 bases between. This CDR3 comprises 12 residues. DNA for the CDR3: TGTGCCAGCAGCCCCTTGTCGGAGACCCAGTACTTC. The encoded protein is CASSPLSETQYF. The full variable domain, completed using reference TRBV11-2 and TRBJ2-5, is EAGVAQSPRYKIIEKRQSVAFWCNPISGHATLYWYQQILGQGPKLLIQFQNNGVVDDSQLPKDRFSAERLKGVDSTLKIQPAKLEDSAVYLCASSPLSETQYFGPGTRLLVL.

The chain employs TRBV28 and TRBJ2-7; 10 nucleotides match TRBD1. The CDR3 loop spans 17 amino acids. Germline CDR1 is MDHEN and CDR2 is SYDVKM. Unmatched junction bases numbered 11, after V lost 2 bases and J lost 4 bases. DNA for the CDR3: TGTGCCAGCAGTTTAAATCGATGGACAGGGGGTTATTACGAGCAGTACTTC. Its protein is CASSLNRWTGGYYEQYF.